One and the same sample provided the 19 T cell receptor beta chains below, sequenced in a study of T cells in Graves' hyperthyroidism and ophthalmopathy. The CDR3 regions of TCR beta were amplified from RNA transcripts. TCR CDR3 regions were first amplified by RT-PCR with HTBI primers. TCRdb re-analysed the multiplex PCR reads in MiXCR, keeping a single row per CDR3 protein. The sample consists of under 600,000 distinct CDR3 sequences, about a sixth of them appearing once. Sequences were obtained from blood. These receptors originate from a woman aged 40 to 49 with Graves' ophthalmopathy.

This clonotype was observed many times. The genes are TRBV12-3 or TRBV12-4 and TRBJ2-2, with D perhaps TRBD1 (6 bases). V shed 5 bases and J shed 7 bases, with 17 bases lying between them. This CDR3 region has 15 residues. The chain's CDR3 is CASSLKGHRGGELFF. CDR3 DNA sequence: TGTGCCAGCAGTCTCAAGGGACACCGCGGCGGGGAGCTGTTTTTT.

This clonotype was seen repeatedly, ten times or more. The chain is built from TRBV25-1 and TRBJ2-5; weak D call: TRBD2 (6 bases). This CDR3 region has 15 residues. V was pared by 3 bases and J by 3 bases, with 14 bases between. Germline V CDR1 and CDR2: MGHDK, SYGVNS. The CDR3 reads CASSEFEGLEETQYF. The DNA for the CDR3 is TGTGCCAGCAGTGAGTTTGAGGGACTGGAAGAGACCCAGTACTTC. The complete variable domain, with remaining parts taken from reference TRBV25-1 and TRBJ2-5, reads EADIYQTPRYLVIGTGKKITLECSQTMGHDKMYWYQQDPGMELHLIHYSYGVNSTEKGDLSSESTVSRIRTEHFPLTLESARPSHTSQYLCASSEFEGLEETQYFGPGTRLLVL.

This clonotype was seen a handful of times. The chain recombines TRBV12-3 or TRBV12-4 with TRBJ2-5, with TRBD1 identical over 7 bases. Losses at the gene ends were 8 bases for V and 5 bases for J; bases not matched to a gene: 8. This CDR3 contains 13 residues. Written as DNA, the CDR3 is TGTGCCAGCCGTGTAAGGGGGCGGGAGACCCAGTACTTC. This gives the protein CASRVRGRETQYF.

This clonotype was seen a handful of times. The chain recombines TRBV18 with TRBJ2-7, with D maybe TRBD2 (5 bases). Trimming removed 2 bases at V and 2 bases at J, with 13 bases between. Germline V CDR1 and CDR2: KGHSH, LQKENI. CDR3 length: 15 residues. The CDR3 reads CASSPVGLPTYEQYF. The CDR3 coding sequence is TGTGCCAGCTCACCAGTTGGACTCCCCACCTACGAGCAGTACTTC.

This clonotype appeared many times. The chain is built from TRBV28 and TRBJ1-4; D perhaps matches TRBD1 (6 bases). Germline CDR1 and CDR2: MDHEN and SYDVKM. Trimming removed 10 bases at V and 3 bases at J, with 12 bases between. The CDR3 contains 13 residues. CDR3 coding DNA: TGTGCCACTCAGGGGACCCCTAATGAAAAACTGTTTTTT. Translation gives CATQGTPNEKLFF.

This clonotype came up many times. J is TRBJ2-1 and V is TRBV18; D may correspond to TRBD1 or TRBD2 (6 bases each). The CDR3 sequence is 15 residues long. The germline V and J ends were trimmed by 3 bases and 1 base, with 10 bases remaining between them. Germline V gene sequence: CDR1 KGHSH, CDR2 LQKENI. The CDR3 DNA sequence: TGTGCCAGCTCACCGGGGGGCGCGTCCTACAATGAGCAGTTCTTC. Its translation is CASSPGGASYNEQFF.

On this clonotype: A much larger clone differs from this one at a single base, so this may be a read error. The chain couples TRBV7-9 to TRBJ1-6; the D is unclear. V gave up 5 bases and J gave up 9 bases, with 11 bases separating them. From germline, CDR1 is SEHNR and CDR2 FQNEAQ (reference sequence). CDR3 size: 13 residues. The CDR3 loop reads CASSLKSSSPLHF. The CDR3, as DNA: TGTGCCAGCAGCCTAAAGAGTAGTTCACCCCTCCACTTT. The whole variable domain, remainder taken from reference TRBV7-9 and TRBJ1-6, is DTGVSQNPRHKITKRGQNVTFRCDPISEHNRLYWYRQTLGQGPEFLTYFQNEAQLEKSRLLSDRFSAERPKGSFSTLEIQRTEQGDSAMYLCASSLKSSSPLHFGNGTRLTVT.

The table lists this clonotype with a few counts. CDR3 amino acids: CAWSGVGGTDTQYF. The CDR3 nucleotides are TGTGCCTGGAGTGGTGTTGGGGGCACAGATACGCAGTATTTT. This chain connects TRBV30 to TRBJ2-3; unclear D gene. Deletions cut 1 base from V and 1 base from J, with 9 bases between. This CDR3 has 14 amino acids. Germline CDR1 and CDR2: GTSNPN and SVGIG (reference sequence).

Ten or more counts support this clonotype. CDR3 sequence: CASTSDYSNQPQHF. The CDR3 DNA reads as TGTGCCAGCACTTCAGACTATAGCAATCAGCCCCAGCATTTT. This rearrangement joins TRBV2 to TRBJ1-5; no reliable D call. Trimming removed 7 bases at V and 0 bases at J, with 10 bases between. The germline V gene has CDR1 SNHLY and CDR2 FYNNEI. The CDR3 spans 14 residues.

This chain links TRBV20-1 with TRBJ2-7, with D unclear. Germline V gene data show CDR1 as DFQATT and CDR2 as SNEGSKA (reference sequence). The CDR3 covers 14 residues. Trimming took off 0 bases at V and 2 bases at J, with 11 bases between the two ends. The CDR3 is CSARDPRSPYEQYF. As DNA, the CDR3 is TGCAGTGCTAGAGATCCTAGGTCCCCCTACGAGCAGTACTTC.

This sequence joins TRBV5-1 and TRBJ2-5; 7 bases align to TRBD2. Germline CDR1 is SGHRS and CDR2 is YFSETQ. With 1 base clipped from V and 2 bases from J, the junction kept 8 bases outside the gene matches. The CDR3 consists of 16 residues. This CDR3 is CASSLSSGVPQETQYF. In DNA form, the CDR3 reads TGCGCCAGCAGCTTGTCAAGCGGGGTCCCTCAAGAGACCCAGTACTTC.

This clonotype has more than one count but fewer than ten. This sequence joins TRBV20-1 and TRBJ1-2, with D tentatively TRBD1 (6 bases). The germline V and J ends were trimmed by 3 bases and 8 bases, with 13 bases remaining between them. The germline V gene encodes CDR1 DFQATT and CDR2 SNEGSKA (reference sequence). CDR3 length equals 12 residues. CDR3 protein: CSARVGTLGYTF. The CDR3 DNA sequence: TGCAGTGCTAGGGTGGGGACACTCGGCTACACCTTC.

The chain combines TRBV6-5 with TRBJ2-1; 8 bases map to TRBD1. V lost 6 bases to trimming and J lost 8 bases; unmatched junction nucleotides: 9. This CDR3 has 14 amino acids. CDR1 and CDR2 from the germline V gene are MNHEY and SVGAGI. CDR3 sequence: CASRPIGQGDEQFF. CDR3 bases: TGTGCCAGCAGACCCATTGGACAGGGCGATGAGCAGTTCTTC.

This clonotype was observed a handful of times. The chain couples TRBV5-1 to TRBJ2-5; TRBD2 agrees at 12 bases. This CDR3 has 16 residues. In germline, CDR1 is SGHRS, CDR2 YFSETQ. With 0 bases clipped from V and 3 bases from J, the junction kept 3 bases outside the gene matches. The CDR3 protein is CASSLALAGGEETQYF. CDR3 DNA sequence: TGCGCCAGCAGCTTGGCCCTAGCGGGAGGGGAAGAGACCCAGTACTTC. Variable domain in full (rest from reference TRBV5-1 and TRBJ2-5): KAGVTQTPRYLIKTRGQQVTLSCSPISGHRSVSWYQQTPGQGLQFLFEYFSETQRNKGNFPGRFSGRQFSNSRSEMNVSTLELGDSALYLCASSLALAGGEETQYFGPGTRLLVL.

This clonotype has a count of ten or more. The CDR3 region is CASSRSRGAGETQYF. The CDR3 nucleotides are TGTGCCAGCAGTCGCTCCAGGGGTGCCGGCGAGACCCAGTACTTC. This rearrangement joins TRBV2 to TRBJ2-5, with TRBD1 as a possible D gene (6 bases). V gave up 5 bases and J gave up 5 bases, with 18 bases separating them. This CDR3 spans 15 amino acids. CDR1 is SNHLY, CDR2 FYNNEI, per germline.

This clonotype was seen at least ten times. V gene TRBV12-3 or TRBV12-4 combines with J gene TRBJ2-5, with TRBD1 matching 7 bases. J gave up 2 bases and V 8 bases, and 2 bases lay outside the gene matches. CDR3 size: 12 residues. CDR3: CASGDRQETQYF. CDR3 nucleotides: TGTGCCAGCGGGGACAGACAAGAGACCCAGTACTTC.

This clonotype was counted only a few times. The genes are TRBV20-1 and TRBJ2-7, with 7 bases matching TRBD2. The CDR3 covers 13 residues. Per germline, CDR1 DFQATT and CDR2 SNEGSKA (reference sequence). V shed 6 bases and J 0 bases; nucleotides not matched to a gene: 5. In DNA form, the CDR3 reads TGCAGTGCCCCAGCGGGGAGCTCCTACGAGCAGTACTTC. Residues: CSAPAGSSYEQYF.

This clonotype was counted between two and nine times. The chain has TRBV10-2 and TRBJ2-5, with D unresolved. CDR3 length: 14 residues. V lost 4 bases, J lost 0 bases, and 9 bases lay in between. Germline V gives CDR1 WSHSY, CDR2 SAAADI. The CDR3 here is CASSVGYYQETQYF. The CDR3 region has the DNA TGCGCCAGCAGTGTAGGGTATTACCAAGAGACCCAGTACTTC.

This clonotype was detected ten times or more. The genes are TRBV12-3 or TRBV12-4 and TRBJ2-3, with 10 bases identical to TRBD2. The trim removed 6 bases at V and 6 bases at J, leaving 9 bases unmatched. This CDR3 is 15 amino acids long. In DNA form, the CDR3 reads TGTGCCAGCAGGATGAGCGGGGGGGCCGAGGATACGCAGTATTTT. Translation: CASRMSGGAEDTQYF.